This TCR beta chain was documented in a study of CD8+ T cells in alopecia areata. V was shortened by 2 bases and J by 0 bases, with 8 bases between the two germline ends. Germline V gene data show CDR1 as SGHTA and CDR2 as FQGNSA. The CDR3 runs 16 residues. Following extraction, RNA underwent reverse transcription to cDNA, which served as the sequencing template. Clones were read by immunoSEQ multiplex PCR, and TCRdb kept only the in-frame ones, dropping some. The sample records some 200,000 clones, 45% to 65% being singletons. Indicated treatment: oral pan-JAK inhibitor, 5-10 mg twice daily. PBMCs yielded sorted CD4+ and CD8+ T cells.

The sequencing used CD4+ T cells sorted from blood, collected at week 4, from a patient treated with tofacitinib. The source is a human donor with alopecia areata. This rearrangement joins TRBV7-2 to TRBJ2-6; D is undetermined. The CDR3 protein is CASSLPLFSGANVLTF. CDR3 in DNA: TGTGCCAGCAGCTTACCTCTTTTCTCTGGGGCCAACGTCCTGACTTTC.